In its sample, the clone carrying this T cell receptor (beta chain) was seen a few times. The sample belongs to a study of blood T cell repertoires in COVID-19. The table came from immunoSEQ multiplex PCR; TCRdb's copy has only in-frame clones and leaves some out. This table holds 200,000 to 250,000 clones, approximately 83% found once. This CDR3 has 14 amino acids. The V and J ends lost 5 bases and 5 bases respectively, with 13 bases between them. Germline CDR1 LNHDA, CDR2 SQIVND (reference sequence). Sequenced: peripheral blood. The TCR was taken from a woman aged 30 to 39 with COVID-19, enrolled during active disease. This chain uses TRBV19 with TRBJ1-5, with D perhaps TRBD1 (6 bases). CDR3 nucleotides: TGTGCCAGTAGTGCGGGGGCCGGCCATCAGCCCCAGCATTTT. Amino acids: CASSAGAGHQPQHF.